This T cell receptor beta chain originates from a study of neurological immune-mediated disorders. cDNA synthesis was performed by 5'RACE with 10-nucleotide random UMIs. From the 5' RACE reads, TCRdb called clonotypes with MiXCR, one entry per CDR3 protein. The data contain about 55,000 distinct CDR3 sequences, nearly 25% of them singletons. Noted time point: technical triplicate 2. Study-level results: The highest TCR clonal expansion occurred in HTLV-1-associated myelopathy; multiple sclerosis fell below healthy controls. None of the CDR3 amino acid sequences in expanded clones turned up in more than one subject, which points to private repertoires in all groups.

The CDR3 extends over 13 amino acids. Germline CDR1 and CDR2: SGHRS and YFSETQ. Trimming cost V 4 bases and J 2 bases, with 10 bases left between them. In this sample, this clonotype turned up many times. What it recognizes is unknown. The receptor was isolated from a man aged 60 to 75 with HTLV-1-associated myelopathy (HAM/TSP). This rearrangement joins TRBV5-1 to TRBJ2-7; no clear D. The sample taken for sequencing was PBMCs. The CDR3 spells CASSIGRPYEQYF. In DNA, the CDR3 is TGCGCCAGCAGCATTGGGCGACCCTACGAGCAGTACTTC.